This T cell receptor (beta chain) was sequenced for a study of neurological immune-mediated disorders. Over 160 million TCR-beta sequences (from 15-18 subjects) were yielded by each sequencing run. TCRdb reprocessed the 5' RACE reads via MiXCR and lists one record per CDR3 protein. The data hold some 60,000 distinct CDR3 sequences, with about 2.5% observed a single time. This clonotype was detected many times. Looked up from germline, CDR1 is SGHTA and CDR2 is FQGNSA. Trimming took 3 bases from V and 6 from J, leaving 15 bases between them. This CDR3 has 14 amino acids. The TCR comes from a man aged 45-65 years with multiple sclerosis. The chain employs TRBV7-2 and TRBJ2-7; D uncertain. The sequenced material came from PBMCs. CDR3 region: CASSLRRQPGEQYF. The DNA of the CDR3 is TGTGCCAGCAGCTTGAGGCGGCAGCCGGGCGAGCAGTACTTC.